The 20 T cell receptor beta chains below were found in one sample sequenced in a study of cytomegalovirus exposure and HLA in healthy donors. It was with 60 Vbeta and 13 Jbeta primers that the PCR ran. The protocol was immunoSEQ multiplex PCR, while the TCRdb copy is restricted to in-frame clones and leaves out a portion. The sample consists of about 150,000 clones, roughly 84% of them appearing once. Sequences were obtained from PBMCs. The receptors shown here come from a man aged 45-65 years in good health and CMV-seropositive.

This clone has just one count. The V call is TRBV5-1, the J call TRBJ2-7; TRBD1 agrees at 9 bases. The germline V gene has CDR1 SGHRS and CDR2 YFSETQ. The CDR3 loop spans 15 amino acids. Trimming removed 3 bases from V and 4 bases from J; junction bases left unmatched: 8. CDR3 nucleotide sequence: TGCGCCAGCAGCTATTCCCGGACAGGGGATTACGAGCAGTACTTC. It is translated as CASSYSRTGDYEQYF.

The DNA of the CDR3 is TGTGCCAGCAGCGATGGACTAGCGGGAGGGGAGCAGTACGTC. Protein sequence: CASSDGLAGGEQYV. V and J are TRBV7-9 and TRBJ2-7; 15 bases align to TRBD2. CDR1 and CDR2 from the germline V gene are SEHNR and FQNEAQ (reference sequence). The V gene end was trimmed by 5 bases and the J gene end by 7 bases; junction bases not matched to a gene: 3. The CDR3 consists of 14 residues.

V gene TRBV14 combines with J gene TRBJ2-3, with D perhaps TRBD2 (7 bases). The ends were cut back, 0 bases at V and 0 bases at J, with 19 bases in the middle. The CDR3 runs to 19 residues. Germline CDR1 is SGHDN and CDR2 is FVKESK. The CDR3 protein is CASSQDGGYQRGSTDTQYF. CDR3 bases: TGTGCCAGCAGCCAAGATGGGGGCTACCAGCGGGGAAGCACAGATACGCAGTATTTT.

This clone was observed a single time. V gene TRBV7-9 combines with J gene TRBJ2-5, with 8 positions matching TRBD1. Germline CDR1 reads SEHNR; CDR2 reads FQNEAQ (reference sequence). Losses at the gene ends were 5 bases for V and 5 bases for J; bases not matched to a gene: 10. This CDR3 spans 15 amino acids. CDR3 protein: CASSPTGGMLETQYF. Here the CDR3 DNA reads TGTGCCAGCAGCCCCACAGGGGGAATGCTGGAGACCCAGTACTTC. Combining the CDR3 with reference TRBV7-9 and TRBJ2-5 gives the whole variable domain DTGVSQNPRHKITKRGQNVTFRCDPISEHNRLYWYRQTLGQGPEFLTYFQNEAQLEKSRLLSDRFSAERPKGSFSTLEIQRTEQGDSAMYLCASSPTGGMLETQYFGPGTRLLVL.

The CDR3 DNA reads TGCGCCAGCAGCTTGGGGGGAGGCGAAACTGAAGCTTTCTTT. Its protein product is CASSLGGGETEAFF. The rearrangement joins TRBV5-1 to TRBJ1-1; D is ambiguous. The germline CDR1 and CDR2 sequences are SGHRS and YFSETQ. V gave up 0 bases and J gave up 5 bases, with 11 bases separating them. The CDR3 covers 14 residues.

The J gene is TRBJ1-2, the V gene TRBV6-1; D unclear. This CDR3 is 15 amino acids long. The germline CDR1 and CDR2 sequences are MNHNS and SASEGT. V was shortened by 8 bases and J by 7 bases, with 23 bases between the two germline ends. As DNA, the CDR3 is TGTGCCAGCGTGGGCTACGACGACCCCCATACTGGCTACACCTTC. Translating gives CASVGYDDPHTGYTF.

This sequence joins TRBV6-5 and TRBJ1-4; D not resolved. CDR1 and CDR2 from the germline V gene are MNHEY and SVGAGI. The CDR3 has 13 amino acids. Trimming left V 2 bases short and J 8 bases short, with 9 bases between. CDR3 coding DNA: TGTGCCAGCAGTTACACACCAGGAGAAAAACTGTTTTTT. The encoded protein is CASSYTPGEKLFF.

The V call is TRBV15, the J call TRBJ2-1; a weak D match, TRBD1 (6 bases). CDR1 and CDR2 (germline): LNHNV, YYDKDF (reference sequence). The CDR3 contains 13 residues. V was shortened by 4 bases and J by 4 bases, with 8 bases between the two germline ends. CDR3 region: CATSMGAYNEQFF. CDR3 nucleotide sequence: TGTGCCACCAGCATGGGGGCTTACAATGAGCAGTTCTTC.

In DNA form, the CDR3 reads TGTGCAAGTTGCGGGAGATGCCAAGAGACCCAGTACTTC. Protein sequence: CASCGRCQETQYF. V gene TRBV21-1 combines with J gene TRBJ2-5; the table's D gene call, TRBD2, was not cross checked with the DNA. TRBV21-1 is termed a pseudogene. The CDR3 contains 13 residues.

The V and J genes are TRBV6-4 and TRBJ2-1; D is ambiguous. CDR3 length: 13 residues. Germline V gene lookup returns CDR1 MRHNA and CDR2 SNTAGT. Trimming took 6 bases from V and 9 from J, leaving 15 bases between them. For the CDR3, the DNA is TGTGCCAGCAGGGCTTTTTCGACAAGTGAGCAGTTCTTC. Amino acid sequence: CASRAFSTSEQFF.

The chain uses TRBV11-1 and TRBJ2-7; 9 positions agree with TRBD1. The CDR3 is 13 amino acids. Germline loops: CDR1 SGHAT, CDR2 FQDESV (reference sequence). With V trimmed by 5 bases and J by 7 bases, 6 bases remained unmatched. This CDR3 reads CASSGDRGREQYV. CDR3 DNA: TGTGCCAGCAGCGGAGACAGGGGGAGGGAGCAGTACGTC.

This clone was counted a single time. CDR3 DNA: TGTGCTAGTGGTCCGGAAGTGGGCGAAAAACTGTTTTTT. This gives the protein CASGPEVGEKLFF. The chain is built from TRBV12-5 and TRBJ1-4; unclear D gene. Germline CDR1 reads LGHNT; CDR2 reads FRNRAP. Trimming took 5 bases from V and 8 from J, leaving 12 bases between them. CDR3 length: 13 residues.

V usage is TRBV7-2 and J usage is TRBJ2-2; 9 nucleotides agree with TRBD2. The CDR3 is 14 residues long. Per germline, CDR1 SGHTA and CDR2 FQGNSA. V lost 7 bases and J lost 5; bases outside the gene matches: 5. CDR3 sequence reads: CASILSGRTGELFF. CDR3 nucleotide sequence: TGTGCCAGCATACTTAGCGGGAGAACCGGGGAGCTGTTTTTT.

The chain joins TRBV19 to TRBJ1-1; D might be TRBD1 (5 bases). V dropped 4 bases and J dropped 1 base, with 7 bases sitting between them. The length of the CDR3 is 13 residues. The germline V gene encodes CDR1 LNHDA and CDR2 SQIVND (reference sequence). The CDR3 is CASSTTGNTEAFF. In nucleotides, the CDR3 is TGTGCCAGTAGTACTACAGGGAACACTGAAGCTTTCTTT.

The CDR3 region has the DNA TGTGCCAGCAGACCCGGGACAGGGGGCATGGATACGCAGTATTTT. Translation: CASRPGTGGMDTQYF. This chain connects TRBV6-1 to TRBJ2-3, with 12 bases aligning to TRBD1. The length of the CDR3 is 15 residues. Germline V gene lookup returns CDR1 MNHNS and CDR2 SASEGT. J gave up 6 bases and V 6 bases, and 7 bases lay outside the gene matches.

V usage is TRBV15 and J usage is TRBJ1-4; 7 bases align to TRBD1. The junction had 11 bases not matched to a gene; V was cut back by 0 bases and J by 7 bases. The CDR3 totals 17 residues. Germline V gene lookup returns CDR1 LNHNV and CDR2 YYDKDF (reference sequence). In nucleotides, the CDR3 is TGTGCCACCAGCAGAGATCATGTAGCAGGGGGGCGTGAAAAACTGTTTTTT. Translating gives CATSRDHVAGGREKLFF.

This clone was observed a handful of times. This chain uses TRBV10-2 with TRBJ1-6; no firm D call. The CDR3 length is 13 residues. V was trimmed by 8 bases and J by 9 bases, leaving 14 bases between them. Germline loops: CDR1 WSHSY, CDR2 SAAADI. As DNA, the CDR3 is TGCGCCAGCGCGGGAGGGTATGGTTCACCCCTCCACTTT. Translating it yields CASAGGYGSPLHF.

The chain joins TRBV5-1 to TRBJ2-3; D not certain. This CDR3 spans 16 amino acids. The germline V gene encodes CDR1 SGHRS and CDR2 YFSETQ. The V end was cut by 0 bases, the J end by 3 bases, with 14 bases between. The CDR3 DNA reads as TGCGCCAGCAGCTTGGCCCCGGTGCGTGAGACAGATACGCAGTATTTT. It codes for CASSLAPVRETDTQYF.

The V and J genes are TRBV19 and TRBJ1-4; D possibly corresponds to TRBD1 (6 bases). Trimming cost V 5 bases and J 0 bases, with 19 bases left between them. This CDR3 spans 18 amino acids. Germline CDR1 and CDR2: LNHDA and SQIVND (reference sequence). This CDR3 is CASSFRGQGSTTNEKLFF. The CDR3 DNA follows: TGTGCCAGTAGTTTTAGAGGGCAGGGGTCCACAACTAATGAAAAACTGTTTTTT.

The genes are TRBV30 and TRBJ1-1; no clear D gene. The CDR3 spans 13 residues. The germline V and J ends were trimmed by 0 bases and 4 bases, with 9 bases remaining between them. Germline V gene data show CDR1 as GTSNPN and CDR2 as SVGIG (reference sequence). CDR3 in DNA: TGTGCCTGGAGTGTACAGACAAGCACTGAAGCTTTCTTT. This encodes CAWSVQTSTEAFF.